Included here is one T cell receptor (beta chain) sequence, with context. What it binds is not known. V gave up 2 bases and J gave up 0 bases, with 5 bases separating them. The CDR3 contains 15 residues. Germline V gene sequence: CDR1 SNHLY, CDR2 FYNNEI. The source of the sample is a study of lymphopenia after photon versus proton radiotherapy. Regarding the study as a whole: Only patients who died were analyzed for survival; proton advantage is unproven. Oligoclonal CD8+ Temra expansion after nadir drove photon patients' diversity drop.

Assay: immunoSEQ multiplex PCR; the TCRdb copy retains only in-frame clones and omits some. The repertoire holds 68,000 or so clones, with roughly 88% as singletons. V gene TRBV2 combines with J gene TRBJ2-6; D call uncertain. Here the sequenced sample was peripheral blood, taken from a patient treated with photon-based radiotherapy. This TCR came from a woman aged 70-85 years with pancreatic cancer. The CDR3 DNA reads TGTGCCAGCAGTGAATCCCTCTCTGGGGCCAACGTCCTGACTTTC. Protein product: CASSESLSGANVLTF.